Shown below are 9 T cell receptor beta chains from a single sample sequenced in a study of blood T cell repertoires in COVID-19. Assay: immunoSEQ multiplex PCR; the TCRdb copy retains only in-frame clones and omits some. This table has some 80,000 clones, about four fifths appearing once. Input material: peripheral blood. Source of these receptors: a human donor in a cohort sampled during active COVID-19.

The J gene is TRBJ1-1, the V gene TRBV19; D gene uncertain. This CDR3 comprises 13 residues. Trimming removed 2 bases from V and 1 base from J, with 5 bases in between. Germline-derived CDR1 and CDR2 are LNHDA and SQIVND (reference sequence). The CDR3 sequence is CASSIFRNTEAFF. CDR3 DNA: TGTGCCAGTAGTATATTCCGGAACACTGAAGCTTTCTTT.

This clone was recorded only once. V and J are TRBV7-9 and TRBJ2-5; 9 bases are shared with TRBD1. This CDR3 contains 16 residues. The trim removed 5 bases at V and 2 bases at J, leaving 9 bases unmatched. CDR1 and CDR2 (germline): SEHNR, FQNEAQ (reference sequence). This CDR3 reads CASSIRQGGFQETQYF. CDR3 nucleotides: TGTGCCAGCAGCATCAGACAGGGGGGATTTCAAGAGACCCAGTACTTC.

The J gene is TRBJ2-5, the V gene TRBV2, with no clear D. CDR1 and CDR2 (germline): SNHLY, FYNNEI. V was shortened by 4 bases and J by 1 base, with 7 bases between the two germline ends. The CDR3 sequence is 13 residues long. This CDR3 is CASSVSFQETQYF. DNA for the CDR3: TGTGCCAGCAGTGTTAGCTTCCAAGAGACCCAGTACTTC.

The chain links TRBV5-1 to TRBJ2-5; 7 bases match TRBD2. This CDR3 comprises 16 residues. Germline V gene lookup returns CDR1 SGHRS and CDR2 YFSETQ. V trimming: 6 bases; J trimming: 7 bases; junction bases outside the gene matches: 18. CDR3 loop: CASNAVGSGNGGTQYF. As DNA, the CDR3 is TGCGCCAGCAACGCAGTCGGGAGCGGGAACGGTGGGACCCAGTACTTC.

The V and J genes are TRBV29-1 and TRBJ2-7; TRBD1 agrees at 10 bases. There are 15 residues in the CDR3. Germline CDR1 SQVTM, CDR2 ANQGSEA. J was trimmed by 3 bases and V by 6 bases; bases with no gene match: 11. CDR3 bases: TGCAGCGTGGCCGAGAGGGACAGGGGAATCTACGAGCAGTACTTC. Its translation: CSVAERDRGIYEQYF.

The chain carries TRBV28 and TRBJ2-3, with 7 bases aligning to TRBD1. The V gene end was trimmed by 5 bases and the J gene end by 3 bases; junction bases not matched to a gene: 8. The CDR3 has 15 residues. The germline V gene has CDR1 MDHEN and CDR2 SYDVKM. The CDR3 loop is CASSPTTGRTDTQYF. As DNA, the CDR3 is TGTGCCAGCAGTCCTACGACAGGGAGAACAGATACGCAGTATTTT.

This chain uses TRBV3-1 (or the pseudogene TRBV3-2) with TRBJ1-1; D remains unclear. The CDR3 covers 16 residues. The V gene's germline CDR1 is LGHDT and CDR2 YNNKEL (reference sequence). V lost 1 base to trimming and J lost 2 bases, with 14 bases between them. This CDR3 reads CASSQVGRGVNTEAFF. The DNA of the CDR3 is TGTGCCAGCAGCCAAGTTGGCCGCGGGGTTAACACTGAAGCTTTCTTT.

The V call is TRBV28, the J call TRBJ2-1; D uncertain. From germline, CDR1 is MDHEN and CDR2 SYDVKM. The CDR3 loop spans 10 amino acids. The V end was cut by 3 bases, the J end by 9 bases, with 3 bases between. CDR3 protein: CASSFGEQFF. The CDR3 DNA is TGTGCCAGCAGTTTCGGTGAGCAGTTCTTC.

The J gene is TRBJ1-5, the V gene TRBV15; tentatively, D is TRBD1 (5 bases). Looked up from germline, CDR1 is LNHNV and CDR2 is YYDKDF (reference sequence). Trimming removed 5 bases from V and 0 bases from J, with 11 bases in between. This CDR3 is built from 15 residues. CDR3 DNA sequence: TGTGCCACCAGCCCCTGGGGGGATAGCAATCAGCCCCAGCATTTT. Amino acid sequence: CATSPWGDSNQPQHF.